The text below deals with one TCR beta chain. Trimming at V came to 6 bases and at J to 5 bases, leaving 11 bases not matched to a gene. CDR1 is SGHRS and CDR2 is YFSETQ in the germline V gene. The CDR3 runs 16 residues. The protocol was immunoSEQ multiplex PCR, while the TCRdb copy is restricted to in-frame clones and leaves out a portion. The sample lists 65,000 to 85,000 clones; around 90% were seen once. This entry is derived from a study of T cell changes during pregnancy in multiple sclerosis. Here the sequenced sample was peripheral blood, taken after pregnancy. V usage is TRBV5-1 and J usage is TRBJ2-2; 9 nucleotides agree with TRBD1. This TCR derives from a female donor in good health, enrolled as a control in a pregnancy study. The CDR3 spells CASTPLDRGGTGELFF. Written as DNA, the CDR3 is TGCGCCAGCACCCCTCTGGACAGGGGAGGTACCGGGGAGCTGTTTTTT.